The present TCR beta chain was sequenced within a study of shared clonotypes between healthy human individuals. The method was immunoSEQ multiplex PCR; TCRdb's version includes in-frame clones alone and lacks a portion of them. The table includes 150,000 to 200,000 clones, over 85% detected once. Partitioning of CD4+ cells yielded a CD45RA+ naive subset and a CD45RA-negative memory subset. The CDR3 is 17 residues long. Germline CDR1 is SGHNT and CDR2 is YYREEE (reference sequence). Trimming cost V 2 bases and J 0 bases, with 12 bases left between them. J is TRBJ2-6 and V is TRBV5-4, with D perhaps TRBD1 (6 bases). The TCR comes from a woman aged 30 to 39 in good health. The sequenced sample consisted of naive CD4+ T cells sorted from blood. The subset is: CD45RA+ positively selected. In nucleotides, the CDR3 is TGTGCCAGCAGCTTCGGACAGCTAAGCTCTGGGGCCAACGTCCTGACTTTC. It yields the protein CASSFGQLSSGANVLTF.